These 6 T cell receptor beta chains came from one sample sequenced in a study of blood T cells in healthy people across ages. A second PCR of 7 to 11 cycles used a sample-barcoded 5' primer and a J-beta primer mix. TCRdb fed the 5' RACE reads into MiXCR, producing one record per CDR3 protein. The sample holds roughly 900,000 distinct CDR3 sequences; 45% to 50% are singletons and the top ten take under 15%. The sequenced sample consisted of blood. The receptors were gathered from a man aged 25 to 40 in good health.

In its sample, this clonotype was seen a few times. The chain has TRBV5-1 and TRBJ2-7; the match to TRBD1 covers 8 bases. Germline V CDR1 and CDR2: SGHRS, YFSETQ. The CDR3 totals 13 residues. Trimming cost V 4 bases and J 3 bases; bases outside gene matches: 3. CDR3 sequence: CASSGGQVYEQYF. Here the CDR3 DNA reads TGCGCCAGCAGCGGGGGACAGGTCTACGAGCAGTACTTC.

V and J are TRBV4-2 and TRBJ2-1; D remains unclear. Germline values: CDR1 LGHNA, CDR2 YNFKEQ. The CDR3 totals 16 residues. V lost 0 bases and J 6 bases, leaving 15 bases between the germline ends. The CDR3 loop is CASSQDLVGSLNEQFF. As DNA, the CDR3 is TGTGCCAGCAGCCAAGATTTGGTGGGGTCCCTCAATGAGCAGTTCTTC.

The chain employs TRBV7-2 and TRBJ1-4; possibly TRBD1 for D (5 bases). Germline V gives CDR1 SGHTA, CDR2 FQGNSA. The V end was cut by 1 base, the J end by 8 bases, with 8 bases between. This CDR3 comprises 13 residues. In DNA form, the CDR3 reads TGTGCCAGCAGCTTAGGACAGATGGAAAAACTGTTTTTT. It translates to CASSLGQMEKLFF.

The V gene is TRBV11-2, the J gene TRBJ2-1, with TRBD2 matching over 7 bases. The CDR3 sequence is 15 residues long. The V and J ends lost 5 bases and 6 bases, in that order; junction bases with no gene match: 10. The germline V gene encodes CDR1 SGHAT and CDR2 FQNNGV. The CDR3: CASSRSGYYSNEQFF. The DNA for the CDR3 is TGTGCCAGCAGCCGTAGCGGGTATTACTCCAATGAGCAGTTCTTC.

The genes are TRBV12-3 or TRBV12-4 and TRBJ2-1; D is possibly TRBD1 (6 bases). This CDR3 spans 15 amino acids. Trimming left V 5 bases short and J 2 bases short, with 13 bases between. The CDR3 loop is CASSLTGDTYNEQFF. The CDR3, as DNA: TGTGCCAGCAGTCTGACAGGTGATACCTACAATGAGCAGTTCTTC.

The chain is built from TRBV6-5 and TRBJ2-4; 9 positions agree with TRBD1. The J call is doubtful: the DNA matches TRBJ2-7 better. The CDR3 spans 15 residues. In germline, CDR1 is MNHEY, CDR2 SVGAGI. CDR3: CASRIRGQGTYEQYF. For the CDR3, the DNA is TGTGCCAGCAGGATTCGGGGACAGGGTACCTACGAGCAGTACTTC.